The sequence of this TCR beta chain was determined in a study of blood T cell repertoires in COVID-19. Study context: Specimens from acute and convalescent COVID-19 originated in the United States, Italy and Spain. From T cells, B-cell-depleted T cells, or PBMCs came the material, which was cDNA or gDNA.

Per the authors' pipeline: For nucleated cells, counts were estimated from reference gene primer amplification. Data came from immunoSEQ multiplex PCR; TCRdb stores just in-frame clones and leaves some out. V and J calls and clone size are copied from that table; D and trimming were computed from the DNA. There are about 150,000 clones in the sample; about 80% occur only once, and 25% to 30% lies in the top ten. This CDR3 is 17 amino acids long. V was trimmed by 3 bases and J by 1 base, leaving 18 bases between them. The germline CDR1 and CDR2 sequences are WSHSY and SAAADI. The chain couples TRBV10-2 to TRBJ2-5; D possibly corresponds to TRBD1 (5 bases). The receptor was isolated from a woman aged 55-70 years with acute or convalescent COVID-19. Sequenced sample: peripheral blood. CDR3 nucleotides: TGCGCCAGCAGTGATCCCATTAATCAGGGCCTCCAAGAGACCCAGTACTTC. Encoded protein: CASSDPINQGLQETQYF.